The 25 T cell receptor beta chains given below trace back to one sample, sequenced in a study of cytomegalovirus exposure and HLA in healthy donors. In the PCR, 60 Vbeta and 13 Jbeta primers were used. Sequenced by immunoSEQ multiplex PCR; TCRdb stores in-frame clones only, minus some. The sample includes about 130,000 clones, roughly 78% of them seen just once. The sequenced sample consisted of PBMCs. Receptor source: a man aged 25 to 40 in good health and CMV-seropositive.

The chain employs TRBV5-1 and TRBJ2-3; TRBD1 matches 8 bases. V trimming: 4 bases; J trimming: 3 bases; junction bases outside the gene matches: 7. Germline CDR1 and CDR2: SGHRS and YFSETQ. The CDR3 totals 15 residues. This chain's CDR3 is CASSPGQGGTDTQYF. The CDR3, as DNA: TGCGCCAGCAGCCCCGGACAGGGCGGGACAGATACGCAGTATTTT.

This clone has only one observation. V is TRBV6-5 and J is TRBJ1-1, with D possibly TRBD1 on 5 matching bases. This CDR3 comprises 14 residues. Per the germline V gene, CDR1 is MNHEY and CDR2 is SVGAGI. Deletions cut 6 bases from V and 4 bases from J, with 15 bases between. Written as DNA, the CDR3 is TGTGCCAGCAGCCAGGGCTACGCGAGCACTGAAGCTTTCTTT. Amino acids: CASSQGYASTEAFF.

This sequence joins TRBV18 and TRBJ1-2, with TRBD1 identical over 7 bases. Germline-derived CDR1 and CDR2 are KGHSH and LQKENI. V was clipped by 4 bases and J by 2 bases; unmatched bases: 1. There are 13 residues in the CDR3. The CDR3 loop reads CASSLTGNYGYTF. The CDR3 bases are TGTGCCAGCTCACTGACAGGGAACTATGGCTACACCTTC.

The chain links TRBV29-1 to TRBJ1-3, with a possible D match to TRBD1 (5 bases). There are 13 residues in the CDR3. CDR1 is SQVTM and CDR2 is ANQGSEA in the germline V gene. Trimming took 7 bases from V and 4 from J, leaving 14 bases between them. The CDR3 loop reads CSAILWGGNTIYF. The DNA of the CDR3 is TGCAGCGCGATCCTGTGGGGCGGAAACACCATATATTTT.

The chain employs TRBV7-9 and TRBJ2-7; TRBD2 aligns across 7 bases. Germline-derived CDR1 and CDR2 are SEHNR and FQNEAQ (reference sequence). The CDR3 is 16 residues long. J lost 6 bases, V lost 3 bases, and 14 bases had no gene match. CDR3 protein: CASSFPRSAGAGEQYF. CDR3 coding DNA: TGTGCCAGCAGCTTCCCGAGGAGTGCGGGAGCTGGCGAGCAGTACTTC.

In this sample, this clone turned up a few times. The CDR3 DNA follows: TGTGCCAGCACCACCGGGAGGAGCAATGAGCAGTTCTTC. Encoded protein: CASTTGRSNEQFF. The genes are TRBV27 and TRBJ2-1, with 7 bases fitting TRBD2. CDR3 length: 13 residues. Germline V CDR1 and CDR2: MNHEY, SMNVEV (reference sequence). V gave up 7 bases and J gave up 6 bases; unmatched junction bases: 6.

The chain links TRBV30 to TRBJ2-7, with TRBD2 as a possible D gene (5 bases). Between the trimmed V and J ends, which lost 3 bases and 2 bases, there was a span of 14 bases. Germline loops: CDR1 GTSNPN, CDR2 SVGIG (reference sequence). The CDR3 contains 14 residues. The CDR3 DNA sequence: TGTGCCTGGAGGGAGGAGACCTGGCCCTACGAGCAGTACTTC. Its protein product is CAWREETWPYEQYF.

This chain connects TRBV18 to TRBJ2-2; D not resolved. This CDR3 is built from 13 residues. CDR1 and CDR2 from the germline V gene are KGHSH and LQKENI. V lost 5 bases, J lost 9 bases, and 13 bases lay in between. The CDR3 loop is CASSEVVHRELFF. The DNA of the CDR3 is TGTGCCAGCTCAGAGGTGGTCCACCGGGAGCTGTTTTTT.

The table lists this clone with a few counts. This chain joins TRBV7-2 and TRBJ2-7, with TRBD2 matching 7 bases. The germline gives CDR1 SGHTA, CDR2 FQGNSA. Trimming cost V 5 bases and J 2 bases; bases outside gene matches: 6. The CDR3 spans 14 residues. This CDR3 is CASSTTSSTYEQYF. The DNA of the CDR3 is TGTGCCAGCAGCACGACTAGCTCCACCTACGAGCAGTACTTC. Full variable domain (rest looked up from reference TRBV7-2 and TRBJ2-7): GAGVSQSPSNKVTEKGKDVELRCDPISGHTALYWYRQSLGQGLEFLIYFQGNSAPDKSGLPSDRFSAERTGGSVSTLTIQRTQQEDSAVYLCASSTTSSTYEQYFGPGTRLTVT.

The rearrangement links TRBV4-1 to TRBJ2-7, with TRBD2 matching over 7 bases. The junction had 8 bases not matched to a gene; V was cut back by 4 bases and J by 2 bases. Germline V gene sequence: CDR1 MGHRA, CDR2 YSYEKL. There are 15 residues in the CDR3. Here the CDR3 DNA reads TGCGCCAGCAGCCCCAGCCGGGGGGTTGCCTACGAGCAGTACTTC. Its translation is CASSPSRGVAYEQYF.

This chain joins TRBV27 and TRBJ1-5; D is undetermined. Germline V lookup: CDR1 MNHEY, CDR2 SMNVEV (reference sequence). The CDR3 is 16 amino acids. The germline V and J ends were trimmed by 1 base and 4 bases, with 14 bases remaining between them. The CDR3 DNA reads TGTGCCAGCAGTTTATTGGCCCCGGTACAGAATCAGCCCCAGCATTTT. Its translation is CASSLLAPVQNQPQHF.

As DNA, the CDR3 is TGTGCCAGCAGCGGTCTGGGGGGGATGGGAGCTGAAGCTTTCTTT. Protein sequence: CASSGLGGMGAEAFF. This sequence joins TRBV5-5 and TRBJ1-1; TRBD1 might be the D (5 bases). Germline CDR1 SGHKS, CDR2 YYEKEE (reference sequence). The CDR3 totals 15 residues. V lost 4 bases and J lost 6, with 19 bases in between.

The chain is built from TRBV30 and TRBJ1-4; D possibly corresponds to TRBD1 (6 bases). The V end was cut by 4 bases, the J end by 6 bases, with 9 bases between. The CDR3 extends over 12 amino acids. Germline loops: CDR1 GTSNPN, CDR2 SVGIG (reference sequence). The CDR3 sequence: CAWNRDDEKLFF. The CDR3 DNA sequence: TGTGCCTGGAACAGGGACGATGAAAAACTGTTTTTT.

The chain is built from TRBV5-6 and TRBJ1-4, with 9 bases lining up with TRBD1. J was trimmed by 1 base and V by 0 bases; bases with no gene match: 1. The CDR3 runs to 16 residues. The germline V gene encodes CDR1 SGHDT and CDR2 YYEEEE. DNA of the CDR3: TGTGCCAGCAGCTTGGGGACAGGGGTAACTAATGAAAAACTGTTTTTT. Protein: CASSLGTGVTNEKLFF.

The CDR3 protein is CASRQQGAPRSGNQPQHF. CDR3 bases: TGTGCCAGCAGACAACAGGGGGCTCCCCGGTCGGGCAATCAGCCCCAGCATTTT. The chain uses TRBV28 and TRBJ1-5, with TRBD1 matching over 9 bases. This CDR3 comprises 18 residues. V gave up 6 bases and J gave up 2 bases; unmatched junction bases: 14. CDR1 is MDHEN, CDR2 SYDVKM, per germline.

The chain links TRBV28 to TRBJ1-6; a weak D match, TRBD1 (6 bases). Looked up from germline, CDR1 is MDHEN and CDR2 is SYDVKM. This CDR3 is built from 19 residues. V gave up 3 bases and J gave up 10 bases, with 28 bases separating them. The CDR3 spells CASSFTGPSHRVSLSPLHF. Written as DNA, the CDR3 is TGTGCCAGCAGTTTTACCGGGCCGTCCCACAGGGTTAGTCTGTCACCCCTCCACTTT.

This chain uses TRBV9 with TRBJ1-6; possible D gene TRBD1, 6 bases. The CDR3 spans 21 residues. Trimming removed 0 bases from V and 0 bases from J, with 22 bases in between. The V gene's germline CDR1 is SGDLS and CDR2 YYNGEE. The CDR3 here is CASSVALAGARPNSYNSPLHF. The CDR3 nucleotides are TGTGCCAGCAGCGTAGCTTTAGCAGGGGCCCGCCCCAACTCCTATAATTCACCCCTCCACTTT.

The V and J genes are TRBV5-1 and TRBJ1-1; D may be TRBD1 (6 bases). Germline values: CDR1 SGHRS, CDR2 YFSETQ. The CDR3 spans 19 residues. With 4 bases removed from V and 3 bases from J, the gap between germline ends came to 28 bases. This CDR3 reads CASSPRGTTGRNRDTEAFF. The CDR3 nucleotides read TGCGCCAGCAGCCCACGAGGGACTACAGGGCGGAACCGGGACACTGAAGCTTTCTTT.

This rearrangement joins TRBV10-2 to TRBJ1-5, with TRBD1 matching 8 bases. V was clipped by 8 bases and J by 7 bases; unmatched bases: 10. CDR1 and CDR2 (germline): WSHSY, SAAADI. The CDR3 spans 14 residues. In nucleotides, the CDR3 is TGCGCCAGCGGCGACGCAGGGGGCGGACAGCCCCAGCATTTT. Encoded protein: CASGDAGGGQPQHF.

The chain is built from TRBV18 and TRBJ2-7; D is possibly TRBD2 (6 bases). CDR3 size: 15 residues. CDR1 and CDR2 from the germline V gene are KGHSH and LQKENI. The germline V and J ends were trimmed by 2 bases and 0 bases, with 11 bases remaining between them. CDR3 coding DNA: TGTGCCAGCTCACCAGCGGGAACCTACTCCTACGAGCAGTACTTC. This codes for CASSPAGTYSYEQYF. Looking up the rest from reference TRBV18 and TRBJ2-7 gives the full variable domain: NAGVMQNPRHLVRRRGQEARLRCSPMKGHSHVYWYRQLPEEGLKFMVYLQKENIIDESGMPKERFSAEFPKEGPSILRIQQVVRGDSAAYFCASSPAGTYSYEQYFGPGTRLTVT.

This chain's CDR3 is CASSQERQPSWTFF. The CDR3 nucleotides read TGCGCCAGCAGCCAAGAACGACAACCCTCGTGGACTTTCTTT. V gene TRBV4-3 combines with J gene TRBJ1-1; D remains ambiguous. V was clipped by 0 bases and J by 12 bases, with 17 bases between them. The CDR3 loop spans 14 amino acids. From germline, CDR1 is LGHNA and CDR2 YSLEER.

The chain employs TRBV4-1 and TRBJ1-3, with 8 bases lining up with TRBD1. CDR1 MGHRA and CDR2 YSYEKL come from the germline V gene. This CDR3 is built from 17 residues. Unmatched junction bases numbered 4, after V lost 0 bases and J lost 0 bases. CDR3 loop: CASSQEGTGNSGNTIYF. For the CDR3, the DNA is TGCGCCAGCAGCCAAGAAGGGACAGGTAACTCTGGAAACACCATATATTTT.

This clone was detected a few times. The chain carries TRBV29-1 and TRBJ2-7, with a weak D call TRBD2 (5 bases). Germline V gene lookup returns CDR1 SQVTM and CDR2 ANQGSEA. The CDR3 consists of 10 residues. V shed 4 bases and J shed 6 bases, with 7 bases lying between them. This CDR3 reads CSVVRGEQYF. CDR3 DNA sequence: TGCAGCGTTGTACGGGGCGAGCAGTACTTC.

The V gene is TRBV30, the J gene TRBJ1-4; the D gene is possibly TRBD1 (6 bases). V lost 5 bases and J 8 bases, leaving 18 bases between the germline ends. CDR1 is GTSNPN and CDR2 is SVGIG in the germline V gene (reference sequence). CDR3 length equals 14 residues. The CDR3 bases are TGTGCCTGGGGGGGCATGGGTCGTTGGGAAAAACTGTTTTTT. This codes for CAWGGMGRWEKLFF.

The chain links TRBV6-5 to TRBJ1-2, with no clear D. V gave up 9 bases and J gave up 1 base, with 12 bases separating them. Germline V lookup: CDR1 MNHEY, CDR2 SVGAGI. This CDR3 region has 13 residues. The CDR3 is CASRTGYNYGYTF. Here the CDR3 DNA reads TGTGCCAGTAGAACGGGGTATAACTATGGCTACACCTTC.